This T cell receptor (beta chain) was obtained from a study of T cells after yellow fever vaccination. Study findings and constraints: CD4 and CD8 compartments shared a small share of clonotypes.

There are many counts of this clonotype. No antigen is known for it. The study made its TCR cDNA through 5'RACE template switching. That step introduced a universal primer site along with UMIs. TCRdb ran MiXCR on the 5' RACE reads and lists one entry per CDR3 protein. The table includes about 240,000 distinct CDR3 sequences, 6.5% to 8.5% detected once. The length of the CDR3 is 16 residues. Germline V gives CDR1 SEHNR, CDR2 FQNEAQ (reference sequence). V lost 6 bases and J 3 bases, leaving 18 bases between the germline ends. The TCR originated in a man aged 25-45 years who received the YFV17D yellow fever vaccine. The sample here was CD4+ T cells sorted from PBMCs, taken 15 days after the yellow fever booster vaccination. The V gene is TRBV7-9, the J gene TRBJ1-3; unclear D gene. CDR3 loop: CASSSPGTSNGNTIYF. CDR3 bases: TGTGCCAGCAGTTCTCCGGGAACCAGTAATGGAAACACCATATATTTT.